This T cell receptor beta chain was identified during a study of somatic mutations in cytotoxic T cells in rheumatoid arthritis. Background on the study: The researchers flow-sorted some T-cell populations stained with V beta antibodies and got nearly 100% purity, and these included V beta1+ cells sequenced for TCRB.

Notes on the study in general: For about an eighth of the 65 patients, a single CD8+ clone accounted for more than 20% of CD8+ cells.

As concerns this clone: Its specificity is not known.

After removal of 4 bases from V and 4 bases from J, the junction contained 11 bases not matched to a gene. The CDR3 runs to 18 residues. Germline loops: CDR1 SGDLS, CDR2 YYNGEE. The repertoire was sequenced with immunoSEQ multiplex PCR; TCRdb's copy has only in-frame clones and lacks some. Counted here are approximately 14,000 clones, around nine tenths occurring once; the ten biggest clones make up over 15%. Purity of the CD4+ and CD8+ cells, isolated by positive magnetic bead selection, was checked by flow cytometry. This TCR derives from an older man with rheumatoid arthritis. V gene TRBV9 combines with J gene TRBJ2-2, with 12 bases aligning to TRBD2. The sequencing input was CD4+ T cells sorted from blood. In DNA form, the CDR3 reads TGTGCCAGCAGCATGACCCTTTTGACTAGCGGGAGCACCGGGGAGCTGTTTTTT. Its translation: CASSMTLLTSGSTGELFF.